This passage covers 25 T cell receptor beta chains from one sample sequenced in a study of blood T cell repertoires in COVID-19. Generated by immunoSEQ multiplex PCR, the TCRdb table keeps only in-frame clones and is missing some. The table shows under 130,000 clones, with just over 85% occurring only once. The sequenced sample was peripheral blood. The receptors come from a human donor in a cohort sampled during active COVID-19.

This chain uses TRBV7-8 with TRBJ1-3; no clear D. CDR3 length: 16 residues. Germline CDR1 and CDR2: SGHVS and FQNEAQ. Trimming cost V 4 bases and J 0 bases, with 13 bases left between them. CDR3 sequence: CASSSTRHFSGNTIYF. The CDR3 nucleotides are TGTGCCAGCAGCTCCACCCGACACTTCTCTGGAAACACCATATATTTT.

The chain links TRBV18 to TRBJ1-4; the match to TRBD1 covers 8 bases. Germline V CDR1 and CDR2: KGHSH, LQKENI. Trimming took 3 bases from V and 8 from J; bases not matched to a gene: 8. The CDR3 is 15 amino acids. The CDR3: CASSPDRGVREKLFF. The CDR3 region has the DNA TGTGCCAGCTCACCTGACAGGGGTGTTAGAGAAAAACTGTTTTTT.

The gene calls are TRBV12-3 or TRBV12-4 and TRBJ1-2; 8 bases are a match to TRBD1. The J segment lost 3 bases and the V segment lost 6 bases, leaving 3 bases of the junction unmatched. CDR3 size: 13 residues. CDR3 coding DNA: TGTGCCAGCAGGATGGACAGGGACTATGGCTACACCTTC. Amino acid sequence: CASRMDRDYGYTF.

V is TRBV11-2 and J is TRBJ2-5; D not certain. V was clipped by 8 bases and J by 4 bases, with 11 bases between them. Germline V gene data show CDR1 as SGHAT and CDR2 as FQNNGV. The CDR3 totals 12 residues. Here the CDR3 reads CASRPAGETQYF. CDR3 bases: TGTGCCAGCCGACCGGCAGGAGAGACCCAGTACTTC.

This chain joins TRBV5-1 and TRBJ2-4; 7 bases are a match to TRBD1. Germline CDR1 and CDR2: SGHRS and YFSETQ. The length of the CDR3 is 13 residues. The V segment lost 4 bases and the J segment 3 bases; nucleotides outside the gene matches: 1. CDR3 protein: CASSTGDKNIQYF. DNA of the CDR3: TGCGCCAGCAGCACAGGGGACAAAAACATTCAGTACTTC.

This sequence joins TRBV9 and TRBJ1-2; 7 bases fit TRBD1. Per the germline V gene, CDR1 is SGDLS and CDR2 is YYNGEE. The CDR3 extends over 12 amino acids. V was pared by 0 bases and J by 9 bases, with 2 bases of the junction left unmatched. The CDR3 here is CASSVAGGRYTF. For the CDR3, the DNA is TGTGCCAGCAGCGTAGCAGGGGGGCGCTACACCTTC.

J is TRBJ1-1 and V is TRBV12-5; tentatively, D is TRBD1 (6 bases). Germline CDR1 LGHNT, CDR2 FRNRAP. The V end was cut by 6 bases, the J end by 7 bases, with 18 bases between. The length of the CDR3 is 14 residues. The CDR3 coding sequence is TGTGCTAGTGGGCCTCCACAGGGCGGAGGTGAAGCTTTCTTT. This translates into CASGPPQGGGEAFF.

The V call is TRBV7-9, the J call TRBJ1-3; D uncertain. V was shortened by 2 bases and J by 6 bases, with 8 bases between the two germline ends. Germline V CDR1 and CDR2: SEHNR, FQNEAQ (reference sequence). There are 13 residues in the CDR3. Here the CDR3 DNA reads TGTGCCAGCAGCTTAACAGAATCAAACACCATATATTTT. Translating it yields CASSLTESNTIYF.

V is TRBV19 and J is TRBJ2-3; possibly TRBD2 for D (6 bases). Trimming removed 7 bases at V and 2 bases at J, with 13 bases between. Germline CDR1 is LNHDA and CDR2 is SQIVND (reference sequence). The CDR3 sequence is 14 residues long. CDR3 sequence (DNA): TGTGCCAGTAAAACGGGAGAGTCCACAGATACGCAGTATTTT. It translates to CASKTGESTDTQYF. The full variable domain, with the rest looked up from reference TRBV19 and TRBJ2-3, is DGGITQSPKYLFRKEGQNVTLSCEQNLNHDAMYWYRQDPGQGLRLIYYSQIVNDFQKGDIAEGYSVSREKKESFPLTVTSAQKNPTAFYLCASKTGESTDTQYFGPGTRLTVL.

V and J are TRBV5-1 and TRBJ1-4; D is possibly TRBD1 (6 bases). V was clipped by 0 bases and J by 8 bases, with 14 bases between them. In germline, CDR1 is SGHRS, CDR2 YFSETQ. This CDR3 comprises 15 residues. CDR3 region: CASSLGSGGWEKLFF. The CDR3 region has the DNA TGCGCCAGCAGCTTGGGGTCGGGGGGCTGGGAAAAACTGTTTTTT.

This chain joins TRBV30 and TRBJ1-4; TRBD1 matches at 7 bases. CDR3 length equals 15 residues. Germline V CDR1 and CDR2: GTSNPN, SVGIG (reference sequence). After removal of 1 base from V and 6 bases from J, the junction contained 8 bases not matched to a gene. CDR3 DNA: TGTGCCTGGAGTGATACAGGGGCAAGTGATGAAAAACTGTTTTTT. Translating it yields CAWSDTGASDEKLFF.

CDR3 DNA sequence: TGTGCCAGTAGTCATAGGACAGTAGCTAACTATGGCTACACCTTC. This sequence encodes CASSHRTVANYGYTF. V and J are TRBV27 and TRBJ1-2; maybe TRBD1 (6 bases). V was clipped by 9 bases and J by 0 bases, with 17 bases between them. This CDR3 has 15 residues. Germline-derived CDR1 and CDR2 are MNHEY and SMNVEV (reference sequence).

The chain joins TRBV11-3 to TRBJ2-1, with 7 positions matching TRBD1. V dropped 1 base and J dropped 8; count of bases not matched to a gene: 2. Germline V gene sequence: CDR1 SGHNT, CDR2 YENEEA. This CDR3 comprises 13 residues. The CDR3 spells CASSLGGGDEQFF. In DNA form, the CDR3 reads TGTGCCAGCAGCTTAGGAGGGGGCGATGAGCAGTTCTTC.

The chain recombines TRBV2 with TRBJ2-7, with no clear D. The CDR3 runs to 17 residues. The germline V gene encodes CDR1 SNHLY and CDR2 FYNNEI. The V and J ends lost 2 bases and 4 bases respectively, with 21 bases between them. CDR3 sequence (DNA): TGTGCCAGCAGTGAATCTTCAGGATTCTTCGTATTTTACGAGCAGTACTTC. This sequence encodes CASSESSGFFVFYEQYF.

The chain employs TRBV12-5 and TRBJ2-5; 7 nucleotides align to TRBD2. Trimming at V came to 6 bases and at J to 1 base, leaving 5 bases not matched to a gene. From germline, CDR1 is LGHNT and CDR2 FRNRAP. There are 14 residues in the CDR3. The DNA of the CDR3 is TGTGCTAGTGGGTTTGGGGGGGTCCAAGAGACCCAGTACTTC. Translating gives CASGFGGVQETQYF.

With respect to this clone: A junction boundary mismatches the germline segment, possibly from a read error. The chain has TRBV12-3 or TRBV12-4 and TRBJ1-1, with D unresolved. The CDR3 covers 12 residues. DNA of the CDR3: TGTGCCAGCAGTTTAGATCCCACTATGGTGGTCTTT. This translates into CASSLDPTMVVF.

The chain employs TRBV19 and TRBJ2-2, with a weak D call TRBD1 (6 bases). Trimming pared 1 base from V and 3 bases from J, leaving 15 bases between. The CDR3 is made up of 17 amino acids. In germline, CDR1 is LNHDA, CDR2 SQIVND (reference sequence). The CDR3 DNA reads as TGTGCCAGTAGTATAGCCGACCGCTACAGGGACACCGGGGAGCTGTTTTTT. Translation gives CASSIADRYRDTGELFF.

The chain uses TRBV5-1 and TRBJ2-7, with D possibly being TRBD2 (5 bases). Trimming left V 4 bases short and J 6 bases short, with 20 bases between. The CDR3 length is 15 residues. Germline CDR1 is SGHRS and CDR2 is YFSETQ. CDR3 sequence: CASSPRPGVWGEQYF. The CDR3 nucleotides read TGCGCCAGCAGCCCCCGCCCCGGGGTCTGGGGCGAGCAGTACTTC.

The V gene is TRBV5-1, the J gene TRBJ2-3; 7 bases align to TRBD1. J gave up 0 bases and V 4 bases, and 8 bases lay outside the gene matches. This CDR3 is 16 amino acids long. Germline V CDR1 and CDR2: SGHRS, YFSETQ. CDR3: CASSPRGTASTDTQYF. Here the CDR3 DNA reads TGCGCCAGCAGCCCCAGAGGGACAGCAAGCACAGATACGCAGTATTTT.

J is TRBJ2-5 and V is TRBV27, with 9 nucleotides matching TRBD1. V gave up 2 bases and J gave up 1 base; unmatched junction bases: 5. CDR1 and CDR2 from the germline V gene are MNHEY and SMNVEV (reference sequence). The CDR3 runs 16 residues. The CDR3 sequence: CASSLEGTGSQETQYF. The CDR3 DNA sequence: TGTGCCAGCAGTTTAGAAGGGACAGGGTCCCAAGAGACCCAGTACTTC.

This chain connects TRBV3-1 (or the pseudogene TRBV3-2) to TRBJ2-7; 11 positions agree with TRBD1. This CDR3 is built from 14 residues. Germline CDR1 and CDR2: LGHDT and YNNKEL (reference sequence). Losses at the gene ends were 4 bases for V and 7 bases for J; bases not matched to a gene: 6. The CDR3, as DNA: TGTGCCAGCAGCCCTGGACAGGGGGCGAGGGAGCAGTACTTC. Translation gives CASSPGQGAREQYF.

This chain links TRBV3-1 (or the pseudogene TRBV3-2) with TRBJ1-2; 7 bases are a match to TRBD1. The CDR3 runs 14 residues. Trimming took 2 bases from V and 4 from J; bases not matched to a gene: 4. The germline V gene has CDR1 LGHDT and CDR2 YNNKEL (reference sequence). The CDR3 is CASSQQGQFYGYTF. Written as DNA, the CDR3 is TGTGCCAGCAGCCAACAGGGACAGTTCTATGGCTACACCTTC.

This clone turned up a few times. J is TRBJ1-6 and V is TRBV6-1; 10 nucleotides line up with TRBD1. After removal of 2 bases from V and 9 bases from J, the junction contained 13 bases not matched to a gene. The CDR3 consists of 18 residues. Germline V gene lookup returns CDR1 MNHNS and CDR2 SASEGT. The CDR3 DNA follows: TGTGCCAGCAGTGAAAAGGGGACAGGGGAGTATAGTGGTTCACCCCTCCACTTT. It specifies CASSEKGTGEYSGSPLHF.

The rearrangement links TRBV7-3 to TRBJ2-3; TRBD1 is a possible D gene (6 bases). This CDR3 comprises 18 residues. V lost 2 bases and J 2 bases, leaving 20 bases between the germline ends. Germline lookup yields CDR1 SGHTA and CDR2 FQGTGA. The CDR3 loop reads CASSLGGLSGVITDTQYF. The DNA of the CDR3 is TGTGCCAGCAGCTTAGGGGGCCTAAGCGGAGTCATCACAGATACGCAGTATTTT.

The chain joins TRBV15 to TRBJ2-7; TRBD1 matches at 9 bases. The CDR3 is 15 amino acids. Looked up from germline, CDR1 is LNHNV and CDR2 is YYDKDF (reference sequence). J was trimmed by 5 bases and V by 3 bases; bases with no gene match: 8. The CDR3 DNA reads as TGTGCCACCAGCAGTGGGGGACAGGGTGCAAACGAGCAGTACTTC. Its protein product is CATSSGGQGANEQYF.